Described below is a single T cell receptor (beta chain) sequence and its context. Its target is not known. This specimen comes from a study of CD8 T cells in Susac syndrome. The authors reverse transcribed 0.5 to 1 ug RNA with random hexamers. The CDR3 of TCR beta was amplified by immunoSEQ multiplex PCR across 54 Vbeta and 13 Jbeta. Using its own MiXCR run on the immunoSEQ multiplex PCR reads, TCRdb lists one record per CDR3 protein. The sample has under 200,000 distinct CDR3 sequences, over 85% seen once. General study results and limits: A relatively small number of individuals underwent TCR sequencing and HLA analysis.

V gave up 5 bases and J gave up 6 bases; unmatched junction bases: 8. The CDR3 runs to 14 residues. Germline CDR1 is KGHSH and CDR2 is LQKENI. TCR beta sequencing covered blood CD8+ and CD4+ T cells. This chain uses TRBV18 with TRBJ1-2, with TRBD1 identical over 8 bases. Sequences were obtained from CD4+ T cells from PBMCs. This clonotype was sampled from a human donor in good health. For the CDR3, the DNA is TGTGCCAGCTCATCCACTACGACAGGGGATGGCTACACCTTC. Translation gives CASSSTTTGDGYTF.